This T cell receptor (beta chain) was identified in a study of blood T cell repertoires in COVID-19 (dated by TCRdb to 2018 to 2021). Context from the whole study: Samples covering the acute and convalescent phases of COVID-19 were provided by collaborators in the United States, Italy and Spain. The prospective study material was composed of cDNA or gDNA derived from T cells, B-cell-depleted T cells, or PBMCs. Deeply sampled blood TCRbeta repertoires from subjects exposed to, actively infected with, or recovered from COVID-19 were included in the dataset. The repertoires were made available in a free public database intended to serve as a resource for research on the immune response to SARS-CoV-2. The samples were drawn from the first 160 participants of the ongoing ImmuneRACE study and from over a thousand subjects provided by 6 global collaborators. The sample metadata nearly always contained a de-identified subject ID, COVID-19 status, age in years and sex. Where available, HLA class I and class II types were taken from metadata supplied by the sample provider and were not determined by assay-based typing. Study-wide findings and limitations: The quantity of clinical and demographic metadata differed by source and by participant and was supplied without curation.

As regards this clone: The antigen it recognizes is unknown. The input lacks base qualities; no much larger clone sits a single base away.

Collaborating institutions collected whole blood in K2EDTA tubes following their own protocols. Collaborator samples were shipped for TCRbeta analysis as frozen whole blood, isolated PBMCs, or DNA extracted from either sample type. The immunoSEQ Assay, a bias-controlled multiplex PCR, was used to amplify TCRbeta CDR3 regions from genomic DNA. The original methods were these. Within the assay, amplification of reference gene primers was used to estimate how many nucleated cells each sample contained. To quantify the absolute abundance of each unique TCRbeta CDR3 rearrangement, sequence reads were collapsed and filtered. For each sample, productive Simpson clonality was calculated as the square root of Simpson's diversity index across productive rearrangements. TCRdb stores this immuneACCESS table with in-frame sequences only. Part of the clones is absent; in the studies checked, under half of the shortfall reflects unresolved V genes, and no reason is known for the rest. V and J calls and clone size come straight from that table; D and trimming were deduced from the DNA. The sample includes about 210,000 clones, with approximately 78% observed a single time. The leading ten clones occupy about 12% of the sample.

From the cysteine up to the phenylalanine, the CDR3 has a length of 13 residues. Only the CDR3 region is kept as DNA, spanning 39 bases read in frame from base 1. From a lookup of the germline V gene, CDR1 and CDR2 are SNHLY and FYNNEI. Trimming takes 3 bases from V and 4 bases from J, and the germline ends sit 9 bases apart. The material sequenced was peripheral blood. The receptor's source is a woman between 35 and 50 years old with acute or convalescent COVID-19. The receptor chain draws on TRBV2 and TRBJ1-2; TRBD1 is a possible D gene, resting on 5 matching bases. The base sequence is TGTGCCAGCAGTGAGGAAACAGGCTATGGCTACACCTTC. Translated, this is CASSEETGYGYTF.